Shown below are 11 T cell receptor beta chains from a single sample sequenced in a study of cytomegalovirus exposure and HLA in healthy donors. The study ran its PCR with 60 Vbeta and 13 Jbeta primers. TCRdb keeps only in-frame clones here, not all; method: immunoSEQ multiplex PCR. The profile shows more than 80,000 clones, about 89% of them singletons. Sequencing was done on a sample of PBMCs. The receptors come from a man aged 30 to 39 in good health and CMV-seropositive.

This chain connects TRBV27 to TRBJ2-1, with TRBD2 identical over 8 bases. The CDR3 length is 16 residues. With V trimmed by 3 bases and J by 4 bases, 8 bases remained unmatched. The germline V gene has CDR1 MNHEY and CDR2 SMNVEV (reference sequence). The CDR3, as DNA: TGTGCCAGCAGTTTGAGCGGGAGAAATAGGTACAATGAGCAGTTCTTC. Protein sequence: CASSLSGRNRYNEQFF.

On this clone: Other DNA sequences of this sample code for an identical CDR3. The chain couples TRBV28 to TRBJ2-7; 14 bases agree with TRBD2. CDR1 and CDR2 from the germline V gene are MDHEN and SYDVKM. The ends lost 6 bases at V and 6 bases at J; junction bases unmatched: 4. The CDR3 totals 14 residues. DNA of the CDR3: TGTGCCAGCAGCCCGGGACTAGCGGGAGTCGAGCAGTACTTC. Its translation is CASSPGLAGVEQYF.

This clone was detected once. The chain carries TRBV6-1 and TRBJ2-7; D remains unclear. In germline, CDR1 is MNHNS, CDR2 SASEGT. The CDR3 extends over 15 amino acids. Trimming took 2 bases from V and 2 from J, leaving 13 bases between them. CDR3: CASSETIQSTYEQYF. In DNA form, the CDR3 reads TGTGCCAGCAGTGAAACTATCCAGAGTACCTACGAGCAGTACTTC.

This chain connects TRBV7-2 to TRBJ2-1, with D hard to call. Germline CDR1 SGHTA, CDR2 FQGNSA. V was shortened by 5 bases and J by 8 bases, with 13 bases between the two germline ends. CDR3 size: 13 residues. The CDR3 loop reads CASSPRPRDEQFF. CDR3 in DNA: TGTGCCAGCAGCCCACGGCCCCGGGATGAGCAGTTCTTC.

V and J are TRBV6-5 and TRBJ2-7, with 11 positions matching TRBD2. CDR3 length equals 14 residues. CDR1 is MNHEY and CDR2 is SVGAGI in the germline V gene. Trimming at V came to 7 bases and at J to 2 bases, leaving 4 bases not matched to a gene. DNA of the CDR3: TGTGCCAGCACCGGGACTAGCGGAACCTACGAGCAGTACTTC. This sequence encodes CASTGTSGTYEQYF.

This chain connects TRBV28 to TRBJ1-4, with 8 bases lining up with TRBD1. This CDR3 spans 13 amino acids. V dropped 7 bases and J dropped 8; count of bases not matched to a gene: 6. The germline gives CDR1 MDHEN, CDR2 SYDVKM. CDR3 protein: CASNQGAREKLFF. The CDR3 region has the DNA TGTGCCAGCAATCAGGGGGCTCGGGAAAAACTGTTTTTT.

The J gene is TRBJ2-5, the V gene TRBV6-5, with TRBD1 matching over 8 bases. Germline-derived CDR1 and CDR2 are MNHEY and SVGAGI. This CDR3 has 14 residues. The V gene end was trimmed by 2 bases and the J gene end by 5 bases; junction bases not matched to a gene: 4. In nucleotides, the CDR3 is TGTGCCAGCAGTTACCCGGACAGGGTTGAGACCCAGTACTTC. It encodes CASSYPDRVETQYF.

This chain connects TRBV11-1 to TRBJ2-2; TRBD2 is a possible D gene (6 bases). CDR1 is SGHAT, CDR2 FQDESV, per germline (reference sequence). The CDR3 totals 16 residues. With 0 bases removed from V and 4 bases from J, the gap between germline ends came to 12 bases. CDR3 DNA: TGTGCCAGCAGCTTAGCGCTAGGGCGGGGCACCGGGGAGCTGTTTTTT. This encodes CASSLALGRGTGELFF. Based on the CDR3 plus reference TRBV11-1 and TRBJ2-2, the full variable domain is EAEVAQSPRYKITEKSQAVAFWCDPISGHATLYWYRQILGQGPELLVQFQDESVVDDSQLPKDRFSAERLKGVDSTLKIQPAELGDSAMYLCASSLALGRGTGELFFGEGSRLTVL.

By sample share, this clone is medium-sized. This rearrangement joins TRBV6-5 to TRBJ1-5; possible D gene TRBD1, 5 bases. Germline CDR1 reads MNHEY; CDR2 reads SVGAGI. The CDR3 extends over 15 amino acids. Trimming took 6 bases from V and 0 from J, leaving 12 bases between them. The CDR3 nucleotides read TGTGCCAGCAGCCCTGCGCAGGGTAGCAATCAGCCCCAGCATTTT. This translates into CASSPAQGSNQPQHF.

This CDR3 reads CASSSQAIQPQHF. The CDR3 coding sequence is TGTGCCAGCAGCAGCCAAGCGATACAGCCCCAGCATTTT. The chain combines TRBV5-8 with TRBJ1-5; no clear D. Trimming removed 4 bases from V and 7 bases from J, with 12 bases in between. The CDR3 is made up of 13 amino acids. Germline CDR1 reads SGHTS; CDR2 reads YDEGEE.

Written as DNA, the CDR3 is TGTGCCAGCTCAAGGGACAGGCCAAGCCCGACTAGCTCTGGAAACACCATATATTTT. Residues: CASSRDRPSPTSSGNTIYF. The rearrangement uses TRBV18 and TRBJ1-3, with 8 positions matching TRBD1. The CDR3 runs to 19 residues. CDR1 and CDR2 (germline): KGHSH, LQKENI. J lost 0 bases, V lost 5 bases, and 15 bases had no gene match. The entire variable domain, with the rest obtained from reference TRBV18 and TRBJ1-3, is as follows: NAGVMQNPRHLVRRRGQEARLRCSPMKGHSHVYWYRQLPEEGLKFMVYLQKENIIDESGMPKERFSAEFPKEGPSILRIQQVVRGDSAAYFCASSRDRPSPTSSGNTIYFGEGSWLTVV.